One sample yielded the 29 T cell receptor beta chains listed below, sequenced in a study of blood T cell repertoires in COVID-19. Here immunoSEQ multiplex PCR was the method, and the copy in TCRdb shows in-frame clones only, minus some. The sample consists of about 120,000 clones, around 88% of them appearing once. Sequencing input: peripheral blood. These receptors all stem from a woman between 45 and 65 years old with active or convalescent COVID-19.

This sequence joins TRBV11-2 and TRBJ1-1, with no clear D. The CDR3 consists of 12 residues. With 3 bases removed from V and 4 bases from J, the gap between germline ends came to 6 bases. Germline values: CDR1 SGHAT, CDR2 FQNNGV. The CDR3 spells CASSFHSTEAFF. In DNA, the CDR3 is TGTGCCAGCAGCTTCCACTCCACTGAAGCTTTCTTT. The full variable domain, its missing parts supplied by reference TRBV11-2 and TRBJ1-1, is EAGVAQSPRYKIIEKRQSVAFWCNPISGHATLYWYQQILGQGPKLLIQFQNNGVVDDSQLPKDRFSAERLKGVDSTLKIQPAKLEDSAVYLCASSFHSTEAFFGQGTRLTVV.

The rearrangement uses TRBV10-3 and TRBJ2-7, with D tentatively TRBD2 (5 bases). The CDR3 sequence is 14 residues long. Trimming cost V 0 bases and J 3 bases, with 9 bases left between them. Looked up from germline, CDR1 is ENHRY and CDR2 is SYGVKD. CDR3 region: CAISESRRHYEQYF. The CDR3 coding sequence is TGTGCCATCAGTGAGTCAAGGAGGCACTACGAGCAGTACTTC.

The rearrangement joins TRBV28 to TRBJ2-1; 12 bases agree with TRBD2. The CDR3 has 15 residues. The junction had 14 bases not matched to a gene; V was cut back by 5 bases and J by 15 bases. Germline CDR1 MDHEN, CDR2 SYDVKM. CDR3 protein: CASSPGLAGLGVTFF. CDR3 coding DNA: TGTGCCAGCAGTCCGGGACTAGCGGGCCTGGGGGTTACGTTCTTC.

The DNA of the CDR3 is TGTGCCAGCAGCCCAGTCCAGGGGGCGGCTTATGGCTACACCTTC. Its protein product is CASSPVQGAAYGYTF. The chain couples TRBV9 to TRBJ1-2; 8 bases map to TRBD1. J was trimmed by 5 bases and V by 4 bases; bases with no gene match: 10. CDR3 length: 15 residues. Germline-derived CDR1 and CDR2 are SGDLS and YYNGEE.

The chain uses TRBV4-3 and TRBJ1-2; D remains unclear. The germline gives CDR1 LGHNA, CDR2 YSLEER. V was pared by 0 bases and J by 7 bases, with 9 bases between. CDR3 length: 13 residues. The CDR3 nucleotides read TGCGCCAGCAGCCAAGAGGTCAGTGGTGGCTACACCTTC. Protein product: CASSQEVSGGYTF.

V gene TRBV3-1 (or the pseudogene TRBV3-2) combines with J gene TRBJ2-3, with a possible D match to TRBD2 (6 bases). The V gene lost 0 bases and the J gene lost 3 bases, with 10 bases spanning the gap. The germline V gene encodes CDR1 LGHDT and CDR2 YNNKEL (reference sequence). The CDR3 contains 15 residues. The CDR3 protein is CASSQDGRDTDTQYF. The CDR3 nucleotides read TGTGCCAGCAGCCAAGATGGGCGGGATACAGATACGCAGTATTTT.

The gene calls are TRBV29-1 and TRBJ1-1, with D unclear. Germline V gives CDR1 SQVTM, CDR2 ANQGSEA. V was trimmed by 1 base and J by 2 bases, leaving 8 bases between them. CDR3 size: 13 residues. CDR3 sequence reads: CSVEGQTNTEAFF. DNA of the CDR3: TGCAGCGTTGAAGGGCAGACTAACACTGAAGCTTTCTTT.

J is TRBJ2-7 and V is TRBV3-1 (or the pseudogene TRBV3-2); possible D gene TRBD1, 8 bases. V was cut by 4 bases and J by 2 bases, with 15 bases left in between. This CDR3 spans 15 amino acids. Germline lookup yields CDR1 LGHDT and CDR2 YNNKEL (reference sequence). The DNA for the CDR3 is TGTGCCAGCAGCCCAGCGGGACAGGTGACCTACGAGCAGTACTTC. It encodes CASSPAGQVTYEQYF.

J is TRBJ1-3 and V is TRBV27, with TRBD1 matching 10 bases. With V trimmed by 3 bases and J by 2 bases, 4 bases remained unmatched. Germline CDR1 and CDR2: MNHEY and SMNVEV (reference sequence). The CDR3 runs 16 residues. The CDR3 DNA reads TGTGCCAGCAGTTTGGGGACAGGGGTGGCTGGAAACACCATATATTTT. Protein: CASSLGTGVAGNTIYF.

The rearrangement joins TRBV28 to TRBJ2-4; the D gene is possibly TRBD1 (5 bases). Germline V gene data show CDR1 as MDHEN and CDR2 as SYDVKM. Trimming left V 4 bases short and J 0 bases short, with 19 bases between. The CDR3 covers 18 residues. The CDR3 nucleotides read TGTGCCAGCAGTTCCCCTCTTGCCCAACAGGTAGCCAAAAACATTCAGTACTTC. It translates to CASSSPLAQQVAKNIQYF.

The CDR3 region has the DNA TGTGCCAGCAGTCACCAGGGTGGGACAGATACGCAGTATTTT. Its translation: CASSHQGGTDTQYF. J is TRBJ2-3 and V is TRBV25-1; perhaps TRBD1 as D (5 bases). V was trimmed by 5 bases and J by 3 bases, leaving 12 bases between them. The CDR3 runs 14 residues. Germline lookup yields CDR1 MGHDK and CDR2 SYGVNS. Full variable domain (outside the CDR3, taken from reference TRBV25-1 and TRBJ2-3): EADIYQTPRYLVIGTGKKITLECSQTMGHDKMYWYQQDPGMELHLIHYSYGVNSTEKGDLSSESTVSRIRTEHFPLTLESARPSHTSQYLCASSHQGGTDTQYFGPGTRLTVL.

This clone turned up a few times. The chain has TRBV7-6 and TRBJ2-1; D is undetermined. V lost 5 bases and J lost 1, with 12 bases in between. CDR1 is SGHVS and CDR2 is FNYEAQ in the germline V gene. The CDR3 is 15 amino acids. The CDR3 DNA sequence: TGTGCCAGCAGCAGCGCCGGTATGTCCTACAATGAGCAGTTCTTC. As protein: CASSSAGMSYNEQFF.

This clone appeared many times. This chain uses TRBV6-2 or TRBV6-3 with TRBJ1-1; TRBD1 aligns across 9 bases. The length of the CDR3 is 13 residues. The germline V gene encodes CDR1 MNHEY and CDR2 SVGEGT. Trimming at V came to 4 bases and at J to 5 bases, leaving 2 bases not matched to a gene. The DNA for the CDR3 is TGTGCCAGCAGTTTGACAGGGGGAACTGAAGCTTTCTTT. It codes for CASSLTGGTEAFF.

The V gene is TRBV9, the J gene TRBJ1-1; 7 bases line up with TRBD1. V shed 3 bases, J shed 7 bases, and the junction held 12 bases outside the gene matches. The CDR3 runs 15 residues. CDR1 and CDR2 from the germline V gene are SGDLS and YYNGEE. CDR3 bases: TGTGCCAGCAGCGCTTCAAGAGGGGGCTTGGGTGAAGCTTTCTTT. This translates into CASSASRGGLGEAFF. Full variable domain (remainder filled in from reference TRBV9 and TRBJ1-1): DSGVTQTPKHLITATGQRVTLRCSPRSGDLSVYWYQQSLDQGLQFLIQYYNGEERAKGNILERFSAQQFPDLHSELNLSSLELGDSALYFCASSASRGGLGEAFFGQGTRLTVV.

This CDR3 is CATSRQGNGQPQHF. In DNA, the CDR3 is TGTGCCACCAGCAGGCAGGGAAACGGGCAGCCCCAGCATTTT. This sequence joins TRBV15 and TRBJ1-5; a weak D match, TRBD1 (5 bases). Per germline, CDR1 LNHNV and CDR2 YYDKDF (reference sequence). The CDR3 has 14 amino acids. V lost 3 bases and J lost 7, with 13 bases in between.

The V call is TRBV7-3, the J call TRBJ2-1; 9 nucleotides agree with TRBD1. In germline, CDR1 is SGHTA, CDR2 FQGTGA. The junction had 9 bases not matched to a gene; V was cut back by 3 bases and J by 6 bases. CDR3 length: 16 residues. The CDR3 DNA is TGTGCCAGCAGCTTCTCTCAGGGACAGGGATCCAATGAGCAGTTCTTC. Protein: CASSFSQGQGSNEQFF.

The sample holds one count of this clone. The chain employs TRBV3-1 (or the pseudogene TRBV3-2) and TRBJ1-5, with 9 bases aligning to TRBD1. There are 14 residues in the CDR3. The germline gives CDR1 LGHDT, CDR2 YNNKEL (reference sequence). With 3 bases clipped from V and 10 bases from J, the junction kept 7 bases outside the gene matches. The CDR3 region has the DNA TGTGCCAGCAGCCAGGGACAGGGAGCGTATCCCCAGCATTTT. Amino acid sequence: CASSQGQGAYPQHF.

V gene TRBV6-5 combines with J gene TRBJ1-2, with D unclear. Deletions cut 6 bases from V and 0 bases from J, with 11 bases between. Germline assignment: CDR1 MNHEY and CDR2 SVGAGI. This CDR3 is 14 amino acids long. CDR3 region: CASSRGASNYGYTF. The CDR3 DNA reads TGTGCCAGCAGCCGGGGAGCGTCTAACTATGGCTACACCTTC.

The chain couples TRBV28 to TRBJ1-2, with 7 bases fitting TRBD1. CDR3 length: 13 residues. The V segment lost 5 bases and the J segment 6 bases; nucleotides outside the gene matches: 6. Germline V gene data show CDR1 as MDHEN and CDR2 as SYDVKM. This CDR3 reads CASSLPGGNGYTF. CDR3 nucleotide sequence: TGTGCCAGCAGTCTACCAGGGGGAAATGGCTACACCTTC.

CDR3 nucleotides: TGCGCCAGCAGCTTAGGGACAGGGGTGGGAGAGACCCAGTACTTC. It yields the protein CASSLGTGVGETQYF. The chain recombines TRBV5-1 with TRBJ2-5, with 10 positions matching TRBD1. V was clipped by 2 bases and J by 4 bases; unmatched bases: 5. Germline-derived CDR1 and CDR2 are SGHRS and YFSETQ. The CDR3 contains 15 residues.

The chain carries TRBV9 and TRBJ1-6, with TRBD1 matching 8 bases. V was pared by 7 bases and J by 5 bases, with 2 bases of the junction left unmatched. The germline gives CDR1 SGDLS, CDR2 YYNGEE. This CDR3 is built from 13 residues. The CDR3 DNA is TGTGCCAGCGGACAGGGTGATAATTCACCCCTCCACTTT. Protein: CASGQGDNSPLHF.

This chain joins TRBV19 and TRBJ1-1, with 7 bases that match TRBD1. Germline V gives CDR1 LNHDA, CDR2 SQIVND (reference sequence). This CDR3 is 16 amino acids long. V dropped 2 bases and J dropped 0; count of bases not matched to a gene: 6. CDR3 sequence (DNA): TGTGCCAGTAGTATAAGGACAGGTAGTTTGAACACTGAAGCTTTCTTT. Translating gives CASSIRTGSLNTEAFF.

The chain recombines TRBV10-2 with TRBJ1-2; TRBD1 matches at 8 bases. The CDR3 runs 14 residues. V lost 2 bases and J lost 7; bases outside the gene matches: 6. The germline V gene has CDR1 WSHSY and CDR2 SAAADI. The CDR3 loop is CASSELGQAGGYTF. The CDR3 nucleotides are TGCGCCAGCAGTGAGCTGGGACAGGCGGGTGGCTACACCTTC.

V usage is TRBV10-3 and J usage is TRBJ2-1, with 8 positions matching TRBD1. The junction had 1 base not matched to a gene; V was cut back by 8 bases and J by 4 bases. The CDR3 runs 12 residues. Germline CDR1 and CDR2: ENHRY and SYGVKD. The CDR3 spells CAIGDRYNEQFF. DNA for the CDR3: TGTGCCATCGGGGACAGGTACAATGAGCAGTTCTTC.

The chain carries TRBV10-3 and TRBJ1-2, with 8 bases fitting TRBD1. CDR3 length: 14 amino acids. With 2 bases clipped from V and 6 bases from J, the junction kept 5 bases outside the gene matches. Germline CDR1 ENHRY, CDR2 SYGVKD. CDR3 residues: CAISEVDRVDGYTF. The CDR3 bases are TGTGCCATCAGTGAGGTGGACAGGGTCGATGGCTACACCTTC.

The gene calls are TRBV4-2 and TRBJ2-2; weak D call: TRBD2 (5 bases). Deletions cut 0 bases from V and 2 bases from J, with 10 bases between. This CDR3 is built from 16 residues. CDR1 is LGHNA, CDR2 YNFKEQ, per germline. CDR3 sequence: CASSQEDYLNTGELFF. The CDR3 nucleotides read TGTGCCAGCAGCCAAGAAGACTACCTTAACACCGGGGAGCTGTTTTTT.

CDR3 loop: CASTLNPLAGGWGETQYF. CDR3 nucleotides: TGTGCCAGCACCCTTAATCCCCTAGCGGGAGGATGGGGAGAGACCCAGTACTTC. V gene TRBV6-4 combines with J gene TRBJ2-5; 11 positions match TRBD2. The CDR3 sequence is 18 residues long. V gave up 7 bases and J gave up 4 bases; unmatched junction bases: 17. The germline CDR1 and CDR2 sequences are MRHNA and SNTAGT.

V usage is TRBV28 and J usage is TRBJ1-4; TRBD1 might be the D (6 bases). The CDR3 is 14 residues long. CDR1 is MDHEN, CDR2 SYDVKM, per germline. V was cut by 5 bases and J by 8 bases, with 15 bases left in between. The CDR3 DNA reads TGTGCCAGCAGTCCCGGGGGGGCGCGGGAAAAACTGTTTTTT. Protein sequence: CASSPGGAREKLFF.

The chain combines TRBV2 with TRBJ2-4; 9 positions agree with TRBD1. The length of the CDR3 is 13 residues. Germline loops: CDR1 SNHLY, CDR2 FYNNEI. Unmatched junction bases numbered 6, after V lost 4 bases and J lost 11 bases. As DNA, the CDR3 is TGTGCCAGCAGTGGGGCGGGACAGGGCTTTCAGTACTTC. This sequence encodes CASSGAGQGFQYF. Full variable domain (missing parts from reference TRBV2 and TRBJ2-4): EPEVTQTPSHQVTQMGQEVILRCVPISNHLYFYWYRQILGQKVEFLVSFYNNEISEKSEIFDDQFSVERPDGSNFTLKIRSTKLEDSAMYFCASSGAGQGFQYFGAGTRLSVL.